This T cell receptor beta chain stems from a study of shared clonotypes between healthy human individuals. CD4+ cells yielded CD45RA+ naive and CD45RA-negative memory subsets. The table came from immunoSEQ multiplex PCR; TCRdb's copy has only in-frame clones and leaves some out. The sample holds hundreds of thousands of clones, roughly 70% seen once. CDR1 is SGHTA, CDR2 FQGNSA, per germline. Unmatched junction bases numbered 11, after V lost 7 bases and J lost 6 bases. The CDR3 consists of 15 residues. Whole-study findings and limits: Though the depth was large, rarefaction showed that sorted-subset sequencing was incomplete. Of the naive CD4 clonotypes, roughly 5.5% were shared across a few donors.

On this clone itself: Its antigen is unknown.

The receptor's source is a woman between 25 and 40 years old in good health. The genes are TRBV7-2 and TRBJ2-2, with 7 positions matching TRBD1. The specimen sequenced was memory CD4+ T cells sorted from blood. Documented subset: CD45RA-negative fraction. CDR3 coding DNA: TGTGCCAGCACATTCCAGGGGCAGGGGGCCGGGGAGCTGTTTTTT. Translating it yields CASTFQGQGAGELFF.